A selection of T cell receptor beta chains follows, all from one sample in a study of T-cell reconstitution after alpha-beta-depleted transplantation in children. TCRdb processed the PCR reads anew with MiXCR; each CDR3 protein has one entry. The sample lists roughly 70,000 distinct CDR3 sequences, 4.9% occurring once. The material was PBMCs, mostly from graft donor cells, obtained 180 days after TCRalphabeta/CD19-depleted stem cell transplant. The origin of the receptors is a boy in the first two years of life who had a stem cell transplant for acute myeloid leukemia, so the T cells may come from the graft donor. Both conserved end residues are part of each CDR3. Fields, in order: J gene, V gene, clone size, D gene, CDR3 DNA, CDR3 protein. The D gene is left open where the match is weak. Clone size is not always given. Where it is, it says once, few, many or a class for expanded clones.

J: TRBJ1-2
V: TRBV7-2
size: many
D: -
DNA: TGTGCCAGCAGCTTGACACAGGGCCCTGGCTACACCTTC
CDR3: CASSLTQGPGYTF

J: TRBJ2-1
V: TRBV29-1
size: many
D: TRBD2
DNA: TGCAGCGTTGTAGGACTAGAAGTTTACAATGAGCAGTTCTTC
CDR3: CSVVGLEVYNEQFF

J: TRBJ2-2
V: TRBV11-3
size: many
D: -
DNA: TGTGCCAGCAGCTTATCACCCACCGGGGAGCTGTTTTTT
CDR3: CASSLSPTGELFF

J: TRBJ2-1
V: TRBV20-1
size: many
D: -
DNA: TGCAGTGCTGAAGGGGACACCTACAATGAGCAGTTCTTC
CDR3: CSAEGDTYNEQFF

J: TRBJ2-2
V: TRBV7-8
size: many
D: TRBD1
DNA: TGTGCCAGCAGCGCCTTCGACAGGGGTCCTCCGAACACCGGGGAGCTGTTTTTT
CDR3: CASSAFDRGPPNTGELFF

J: TRBJ1-1
V: TRBV29-1
size: many
D: -
DNA: TGCAGCGTTGAAGGGGGGGAAGCTTTCTTT
CDR3: CSVEGGEAFF

J: TRBJ2-7
V: TRBV7-9
size: many
D: -
DNA: TGTGCCAGCAGCCCTGGACAGCCTCCCTACGAGCAGTACTTC
CDR3: CASSPGQPPYEQYF

J: TRBJ2-5
V: TRBV2
size: few
D: -
DNA: TGTGCCAGCAGTAGAGAGACCCAGTACTTC
CDR3: CASSRETQYF

J: TRBJ2-5
V: TRBV18
size: many
D: -
DNA: TGTGCCAGCTCACCACTCTCGGTAGCGAGGAACTATAAAGAGACCCAGTACTTC
CDR3: CASSPLSVARNYKETQYF

J: TRBJ1-1
V: TRBV7-2
size: many
D: -
DNA: TGTGCCAGCAGCTACGGCACAGGTGAAGCTTTCTTT
CDR3: CASSYGTGEAFF

J: TRBJ1-2
V: TRBV6-5
size: many
D: -
DNA: TGTGCCAGCAGTTACTCGAGAAGGGTGGCCAGTGGCTACACCTTC
CDR3: CASSYSRRVASGYTF

J: TRBJ2-7
V: TRBV4-3
size: many
D: -
DNA: TGCGCCAGCAGCCCCTACCCCCAGGGGACCTACGAGCAGTACTTC
CDR3: CASSPYPQGTYEQYF

J: TRBJ1-3
V: TRBV3-1
size: -
D: -
DNA: TGTGCCAGCAGCCAAGGGTACAGTAGAGGAAACACCATATATTTT
CDR3: CASSQGYSRGNTIYF

J: TRBJ2-6
V: TRBV6-2/TRBV6-3
size: few
D: -
DNA: TGTGCCATACAGGAGGCTGGGGCCAACGTCCTGACTTTC
CDR3: CAIQEAGANVLTF

J: TRBJ1-1
V: TRBV19
size: many
D: -
DNA: TGTGCCAGTAGTATGGGAGACACGCCGAACACTGAAGCTTTCTTT
CDR3: CASSMGDTPNTEAFF